One and the same sample provided the 19 T cell receptor beta chains below, sequenced in a study of OX40 agonist ivuxolimab in advanced cancers. Sequenced by immunoSEQ multiplex PCR; TCRdb stores in-frame clones only, minus some. The sample shows fewer than 60,000 clones, 70% to 80% of them seen only once. The sample here was CD4+ or CD8+ T cells sorted from blood, taken in a trial of the OX40 agonist ivuxolimab. These receptors came from an adult with an advanced solid tumor such as melanoma, head and neck, liver or kidney cancer.

The CDR3 nucleotides read TGTGCCAGCAGCAGGAGGACAGGGGGCTTGAACACTGAAGCTTTCTTT. It specifies CASSRRTGGLNTEAFF. This chain joins TRBV6-6 and TRBJ1-1; 11 bases line up with TRBD1. The CDR3 is 16 residues long. Trimming at V came to 6 bases and at J to 0 bases, leaving 6 bases not matched to a gene. Looked up from germline, CDR1 is MNHNY and CDR2 is SVGAGI (reference sequence).

The chain has TRBV7-6 and TRBJ2-5; 8 bases are a match to TRBD1. The trim removed 11 bases at V and 1 base at J, leaving 0 bases unmatched. CDR3 size: 11 residues. Per the germline V gene, CDR1 is SGHVS and CDR2 is FNYEAQ. CDR3 bases: TGTGCCGGACAGGGCCAAGAGACCCAGTACTTC. This sequence encodes CAGQGQETQYF. Complete variable domain (other parts from reference TRBV7-6 and TRBJ2-5): GAGVSQSPRYKVTKRGQDVALRCDPISGHVSLYWYRQALGQGPEFLTYFNYEAQQDKSGLPNDRFSAERPEGSISTLTIQRTEQRDSAMYRCAGQGQETQYFGPGTRLLVL.

The chain is built from TRBV9 and TRBJ2-3; TRBD2 matches at 8 bases. The CDR3 sequence is 15 residues long. Trimming took 0 bases from V and 5 from J; bases not matched to a gene: 5. Germline loops: CDR1 SGDLS, CDR2 YYNGEE. The CDR3 protein is CASSVVGSGIDTQYF. The DNA of the CDR3 is TGTGCCAGCAGCGTAGTCGGTAGCGGGATAGATACGCAGTATTTT. Drawing the rest from reference TRBV9 and TRBJ2-3, the complete variable domain is DSGVTQTPKHLITATGQRVTLRCSPRSGDLSVYWYQQSLDQGLQFLIQYYNGEERAKGNILERFSAQQFPDLHSELNLSSLELGDSALYFCASSVVGSGIDTQYFGPGTRLTVL.

The chain couples TRBV5-1 to TRBJ2-2, with D uncertain. The V end was cut by 4 bases, the J end by 5 bases, with 18 bases between. CDR1 and CDR2 from the germline V gene are SGHRS and YFSETQ. The CDR3 loop spans 16 amino acids. As DNA, the CDR3 is TGCGCCAGCAGCCCGACTTTAGTGGATAGTACCGGGGAGCTGTTTTTT. Translation gives CASSPTLVDSTGELFF.

This clone was detected only a few times. The chain links TRBV20-1 to TRBJ2-5; D is ambiguous. CDR1 is DFQATT and CDR2 is SNEGSKA in the germline V gene (reference sequence). This CDR3 comprises 11 residues. CDR3 sequence reads: CSILGAETQYF. The CDR3 DNA reads as TGCAGCATTCTAGGTGCGGAGACCCAGTACTTC.

The rearrangement joins TRBV6-6 to TRBJ1-6; TRBD1 matches at 8 bases. The CDR3 sequence is 13 residues long. Germline values: CDR1 MNHNY, CDR2 SVGAGI (reference sequence). The junction had 4 bases not matched to a gene; V was cut back by 8 bases and J by 7 bases. The DNA for the CDR3 is TGTGCCAGCCGGACAGGGACAAATTCACCCCTCCACTTT. Translating it yields CASRTGTNSPLHF.

The rearrangement uses TRBV19 and TRBJ1-2; tentatively, D is TRBD1 (5 bases). The ends were cut back, 6 bases at V and 0 bases at J, with 14 bases in the middle. Germline values: CDR1 LNHDA, CDR2 SQIVND (reference sequence). CDR3 length: 15 amino acids. The CDR3 spells CASSFRDLSNYGYTF. CDR3 bases: TGTGCCAGTAGCTTCCGGGACTTGTCTAACTATGGCTACACCTTC.

V usage is TRBV5-4 and J usage is TRBJ1-1; 7 nucleotides match TRBD1. The germline V gene encodes CDR1 SGHNT and CDR2 YYREEE (reference sequence). The V segment lost 0 bases and the J segment 4 bases; nucleotides outside the gene matches: 3. The CDR3 is 14 amino acids. CDR3: CASSLEQGRTEAFF. For the CDR3, the DNA is TGTGCCAGCAGCTTGGAACAGGGGCGCACTGAAGCTTTCTTT.

The rearrangement joins TRBV7-2 to TRBJ1-1; D is possibly TRBD1 (6 bases). The CDR3 runs 15 residues. The V end was cut by 1 base, the J end by 4 bases, with 13 bases between. Looked up from germline, CDR1 is SGHTA and CDR2 is FQGNSA. The CDR3 DNA sequence: TGTGCCAGCAGCTTAGTACCCTCAGGGGTCACTGAAGCTTTCTTT. Its protein product is CASSLVPSGVTEAFF.

V gene TRBV27 combines with J gene TRBJ2-5; 8 bases agree with TRBD1. CDR1 and CDR2 from the germline V gene are MNHEY and SMNVEV (reference sequence). V shed 4 bases and J 1 base; nucleotides not matched to a gene: 8. There are 16 residues in the CDR3. CDR3 amino acids: CASSSTGQGFQETQYF. CDR3 nucleotides: TGTGCCAGCAGTTCAACCGGACAGGGCTTCCAAGAGACCCAGTACTTC.

The chain carries TRBV5-1 and TRBJ2-5, with a tentative D call TRBD1 (6 bases). V lost 4 bases and J 3 bases, leaving 13 bases between the germline ends. Germline CDR1 reads SGHRS; CDR2 reads YFSETQ. The length of the CDR3 is 14 residues. The chain's CDR3 is CASSPRTDKETQYF. In DNA, the CDR3 is TGCGCCAGCAGCCCCCGGACAGATAAAGAGACCCAGTACTTC.

The rearrangement links TRBV29-1 to TRBJ1-1; D gene uncertain. V was trimmed by 4 bases and J by 0 bases, leaving 6 bases between them. The CDR3 runs 12 residues. CDR1 SQVTM and CDR2 ANQGSEA come from the germline V gene. The CDR3 nucleotides are TGCAGCGTTGCCAGGATGAACACTGAAGCTTTCTTT. Translation gives CSVARMNTEAFF.

The chain recombines TRBV21-1 with TRBJ2-5. TRBV21-1 is classified as a pseudogene. The CDR3 has 14 amino acids. CDR3: CATKQTRLKETQYF. For the CDR3, the DNA is TGTGCCACCAAGCAAACCCGGCTGAAGGAGACCCAGTACTTC.

The rearrangement uses TRBV11-2 and TRBJ1-1, with D possibly matching TRBD1 (5 bases). V gave up 5 bases and J gave up 5 bases, with 15 bases separating them. The CDR3 spans 14 residues. Germline loops: CDR1 SGHAT, CDR2 FQNNGV. This chain's CDR3 is CASSALRGDTEAFF. The CDR3 DNA is TGTGCCAGCAGCGCCCTACGGGGGGATACTGAAGCTTTCTTT.

The gene calls are TRBV5-1 and TRBJ1-1, with no clear D. V was clipped by 4 bases and J by 3 bases, with 10 bases between them. Germline CDR1 reads SGHRS; CDR2 reads YFSETQ. This CDR3 has 13 amino acids. The CDR3 nucleotides read TGCGCCAGCAGCCCTCGTCTAGACACTGAAGCTTTCTTT. Translating gives CASSPRLDTEAFF.

The genes are TRBV4-2 and TRBJ2-3; weak D call: TRBD2 (6 bases). The V and J ends lost 0 bases and 5 bases respectively, with 18 bases between them. This CDR3 contains 17 residues. Germline CDR1 LGHNA, CDR2 YNFKEQ. In nucleotides, the CDR3 is TGTGCCAGCAGCCAAGATCGAGGCGGGGAGGTGGGAGATACGCAGTATTTT. Translation: CASSQDRGGEVGDTQYF.

The chain is built from TRBV7-2 and TRBJ1-4, with D perhaps matching TRBD1 (6 bases). There are 17 residues in the CDR3. Between the trimmed V and J ends, which lost 5 bases and 0 bases, there was a span of 16 bases. From germline, CDR1 is SGHTA and CDR2 FQGNSA. The CDR3 sequence is CASSPSRGIATNEKLFF. The CDR3 DNA follows: TGTGCCAGCAGCCCTTCCAGGGGTATAGCAACTAATGAAAAACTGTTTTTT.

This sequence joins TRBV7-8 and TRBJ2-1, with 9 bases lining up with TRBD2. The CDR3 has 17 residues. V shed 6 bases, J shed 9 bases, and the junction held 18 bases outside the gene matches. CDR1 and CDR2 (germline): SGHVS, FQNEAQ. The CDR3 loop is CASRSNPFSGRKGEQFF. The CDR3 DNA reads TGTGCCAGCAGGTCCAACCCCTTCAGCGGGAGGAAGGGTGAGCAGTTCTTC.

J is TRBJ2-1 and V is TRBV29-1; D not certain. V was clipped by 4 bases and J by 10 bases, with 11 bases between them. The CDR3 sequence is 11 residues long. Germline lookup yields CDR1 SQVTM and CDR2 ANQGSEA. The CDR3 reads CSVGPILEQFF. DNA of the CDR3: TGCAGCGTTGGGCCTATATTAGAGCAGTTCTTC.